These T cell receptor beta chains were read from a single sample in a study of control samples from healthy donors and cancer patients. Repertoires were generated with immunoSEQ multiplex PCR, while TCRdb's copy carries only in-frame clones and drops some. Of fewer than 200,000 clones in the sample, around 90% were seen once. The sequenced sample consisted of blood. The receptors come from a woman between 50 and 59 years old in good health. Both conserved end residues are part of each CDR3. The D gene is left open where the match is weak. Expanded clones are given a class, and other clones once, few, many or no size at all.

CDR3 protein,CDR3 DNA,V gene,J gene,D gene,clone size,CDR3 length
CATSDPGGPETQYF,TGTGCCACCAGTGATCCAGGGGGCCCAGAGACCCAGTACTTC,TRBV24-1,TRBJ2-5,TRBD1,.,14
CAIKGNTEAFF,TGTGCCATCAAGGGGAACACTGAAGCTTTCTTT,TRBV2,TRBJ1-1,.,.,11
CASSYPGGILYNEQFF,TGTGCCAGCAGTTACCCCGGGGGGATTCTTTACAATGAGCAGTTCTTC,TRBV6-2/TRBV6-3,TRBJ2-1,TRBD2,.,16
CASSPPALAGGEQYF,TGTGCCAGCTCACCACCCGCTCTAGCGGGAGGCGAGCAGTACTTC,TRBV18,TRBJ2-7,TRBD2,.,15
CASSSGLRGYGYTF,TGTGCCAGCAGTTCGGGACTTCGTGGCTATGGCTACACCTTC,TRBV27,TRBJ1-2,.,.,14
CASSPSLVETQYF,TGTGCCAGCAGCCCCAGTTTAGTAGAGACCCAGTACTTC,TRBV7-9,TRBJ2-5,.,.,13
CASSLSRGNYLYGYTF,TGTGCCAGCAGCTTAAGCCGGGGGAACTACCTCTATGGCTACACCTTC,TRBV7-3,TRBJ1-2,.,few,16
CASRARTGDNYGYTF,TGCGCCAGCAGGGCTAGGACAGGGGATAACTATGGCTACACCTTC,TRBV4-1,TRBJ1-2,TRBD1,.,15
CASSARLGTNEKLFF,TGTGCCAGCAGTGCTCGACTTGGCACTAATGAAAAACTGTTTTTT,TRBV27,TRBJ1-4,.,.,15
CASSQDKYGYTF,TGCGCCAGCAGCCAAGATAAGTATGGCTACACCTTC,TRBV4-3,TRBJ1-2,.,.,12
CAWSDRTPNYGYTF,TGTGCCTGGAGTGACAGAACCCCTAACTATGGCTACACCTTC,TRBV30,TRBJ1-2,.,.,14
CASSEKSQDYGYTF,TGTGCCAGCAGTGAAAAGAGCCAGGACTATGGCTACACCTTC,TRBV25-1,TRBJ1-2,.,.,14
CASRGGQLNYGYTF,TGTGCCAGCAGGGGGGGACAGCTGAACTATGGCTACACCTTC,TRBV2,TRBJ1-2,TRBD1,once,14
CSVEARAKGSDTQYF,TGCAGCGTTGAAGCGCGGGCGAAGGGGAGTGATACGCAGTATTTT,TRBV29-1,TRBJ2-3,.,.,15
CASSPSGTYGYTF,TGTGCCAGCAGTCCCTCAGGGACCTATGGCTACACCTTC,TRBV6-4,TRBJ1-2,.,.,13
CASSVGHLAGGYEQYF,TGTGCCAGCAGCGTAGGTCATCTAGCGGGGGGCTACGAGCAGTACTTC,TRBV9,TRBJ2-7,TRBD2,.,16
CATSADGTLRETQYF,TGTGCCACCAGTGCCGACGGGACACTTCGGGAGACCCAGTACTTC,TRBV24-1,TRBJ2-5,.,.,15
CASSRDSGFGYTF,TGTGCCAGCAGCCGGGACAGTGGGTTTGGCTACACCTTC,TRBV6-5,TRBJ1-2,TRBD1,few,13
CASQRGADRRNQPQHF,TGTGCCAGCCAGCGGGGGGCCGATCGGCGCAATCAGCCCCAGCATTTT,TRBV2,TRBJ1-5,.,.,16
CATSRDQGNYGYTF,TGTGCCACCAGCAGAGACCAGGGTAACTATGGCTACACCTTC,TRBV15,TRBJ1-2,.,once,14
CASSTNGGQHYEQYF,TGCGCCAGCAGCACAAACGGGGGACAGCACTACGAGCAGTACTTC,TRBV5-1,TRBJ2-7,.,.,15
CASSEYAGTSYNEQFF,TGTGCCAGCAGTGAGTACGCCGGGACTAGCTACAATGAGCAGTTCTTC,TRBV6-1,TRBJ2-1,TRBD2,.,16
CASSPGDYSGANVLTF,TGTGCCAGCAGTCCAGGGGACTACTCTGGGGCCAACGTCCTGACTTTC,TRBV28,TRBJ2-6,.,.,16
CASSHTGGRGYTF,TGCGCCAGCAGCCACACAGGGGGCCGGGGCTACACCTTC,TRBV4-3,TRBJ1-2,TRBD1,.,13
CASSQGVGTEAFF,TGTGCCAGCAGCCAAGGGGTGGGGACTGAAGCTTTCTTT,TRBV3-1/TRBV3-2,TRBJ1-1,.,few,13
CATSTGGLYGYTF,TGTGCCACGTCGACGGGGGGCCTCTATGGCTACACCTTC,TRBV24-1,TRBJ1-2,.,.,13
CASSYSASRDEQYF,TGTGCCAGCAGTTACTCAGCTAGTCGTGACGAGCAGTACTTC,TRBV6-5,TRBJ2-7,.,.,14
CASSVEPPGTGGLGNTIYF,TGTGCCAGCAGCGTAGAACCCCCGGGGACAGGGGGCTTAGGAAACACCATATATTTT,TRBV9,TRBJ1-3,TRBD1,.,19
CASSLAQVANYGYTF,TGTGCCAGCAGCTTAGCACAGGTAGCTAACTATGGCTACACCTTC,TRBV7-2,TRBJ1-2,.,.,15
CASSSRTGYEQFF,TGTGCCAGCAGCTCGAGAACAGGGTATGAGCAGTTCTTC,TRBV7-8,TRBJ2-1,.,.,13
CASSIGQGAGYGYTF,TGTGCCAGTAGTATCGGACAGGGGGCTGGGTATGGCTACACCTTC,TRBV19,TRBJ1-2,TRBD1,once,15
CASSLAGGGSDTQYF,TGTGCCAGCAGTTTAGCGGGGGGTGGGTCAGATACGCAGTATTTT,TRBV6-2/TRBV6-3,TRBJ2-3,TRBD2,.,15
CASSPETDYEQYF,TGTGCCAGCAGCCCGGAGACTGACTACGAGCAGTACTTC,TRBV5-4,TRBJ2-7,.,.,13
CASSPGSLRGAQHF,TGTGCCAGCAGCCCAGGGTCTCTTCGGGGAGCCCAGCATTTT,TRBV6-5,TRBJ1-5,.,.,14
CASSRAATRRGEKLFF,TGTGCCAGTAGTAGGGCAGCCACTCGTCGTGGTGAAAAACTGTTTTTT,TRBV19,TRBJ1-4,.,once,16